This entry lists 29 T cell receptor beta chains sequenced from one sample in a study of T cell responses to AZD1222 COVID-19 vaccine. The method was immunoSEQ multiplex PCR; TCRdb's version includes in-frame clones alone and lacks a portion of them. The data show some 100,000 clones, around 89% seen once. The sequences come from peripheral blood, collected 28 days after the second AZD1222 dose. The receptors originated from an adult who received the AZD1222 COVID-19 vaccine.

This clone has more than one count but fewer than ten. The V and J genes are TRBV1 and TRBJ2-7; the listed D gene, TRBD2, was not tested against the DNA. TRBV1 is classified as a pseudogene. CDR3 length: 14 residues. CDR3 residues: CTSGEDPTSYEQYF. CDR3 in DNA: TGCACCAGCGGCGAGGACCCAACTAGCTACGAGCAGTACTTC.

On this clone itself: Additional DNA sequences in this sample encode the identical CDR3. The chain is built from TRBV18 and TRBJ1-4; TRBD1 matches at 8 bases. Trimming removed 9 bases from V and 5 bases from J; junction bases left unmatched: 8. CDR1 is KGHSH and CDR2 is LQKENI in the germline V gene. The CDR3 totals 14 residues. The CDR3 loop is CASSPGTGNEKLFF. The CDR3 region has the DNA TGTGCCAGTTCGCCCGGGACAGGAAATGAAAAACTGTTTTTT.

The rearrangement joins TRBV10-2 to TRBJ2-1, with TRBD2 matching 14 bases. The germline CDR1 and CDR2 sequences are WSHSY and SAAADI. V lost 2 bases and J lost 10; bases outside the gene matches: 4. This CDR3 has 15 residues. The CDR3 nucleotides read TGCGCCAGCAGTGAGGGGACTAGCGGGAGTCGAGAGCAGTTCTTC. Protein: CASSEGTSGSREQFF.

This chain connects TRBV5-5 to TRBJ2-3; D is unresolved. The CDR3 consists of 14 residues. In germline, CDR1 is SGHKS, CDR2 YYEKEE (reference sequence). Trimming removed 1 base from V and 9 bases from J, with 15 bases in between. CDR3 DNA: TGTGCCAGCAGCTTGCCCCCGGCGCAGACAACGCAGTATTTT. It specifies CASSLPPAQTTQYF.

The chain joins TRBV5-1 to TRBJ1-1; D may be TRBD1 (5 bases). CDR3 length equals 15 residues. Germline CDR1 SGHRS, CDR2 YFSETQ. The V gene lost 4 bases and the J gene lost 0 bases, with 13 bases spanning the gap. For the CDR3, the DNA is TGCGCCAGCAGCCACGTCGGGGCTATGAACACTGAAGCTTTCTTT. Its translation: CASSHVGAMNTEAFF.

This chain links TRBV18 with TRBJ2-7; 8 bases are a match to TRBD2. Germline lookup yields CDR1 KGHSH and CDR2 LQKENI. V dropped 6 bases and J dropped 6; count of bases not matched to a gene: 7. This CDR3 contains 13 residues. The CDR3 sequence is CASSGGEKSEQYF. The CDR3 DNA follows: TGTGCCAGCTCCGGGGGGGAAAAGAGCGAGCAGTACTTC.

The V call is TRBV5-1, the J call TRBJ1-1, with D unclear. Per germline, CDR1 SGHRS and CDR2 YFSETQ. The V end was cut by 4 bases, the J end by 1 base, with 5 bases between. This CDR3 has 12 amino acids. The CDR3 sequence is CASSGSNTEAFF. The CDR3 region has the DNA TGCGCCAGCAGCGGATCGAACACTGAAGCTTTCTTT.

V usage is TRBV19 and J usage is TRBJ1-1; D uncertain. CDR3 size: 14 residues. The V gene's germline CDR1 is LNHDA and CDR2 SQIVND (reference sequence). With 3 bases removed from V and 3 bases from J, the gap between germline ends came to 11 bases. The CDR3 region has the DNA TGTGCCAGTAGTATTTTCCTGGAGGACACTGAAGCTTTCTTT. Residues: CASSIFLEDTEAFF.

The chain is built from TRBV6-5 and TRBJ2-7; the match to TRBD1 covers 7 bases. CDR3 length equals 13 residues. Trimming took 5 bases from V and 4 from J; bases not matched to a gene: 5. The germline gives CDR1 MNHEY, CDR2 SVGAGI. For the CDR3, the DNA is TGTGCCAGCAGTCGGACAGGACCGTACGAGCAGTACTTC. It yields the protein CASSRTGPYEQYF.

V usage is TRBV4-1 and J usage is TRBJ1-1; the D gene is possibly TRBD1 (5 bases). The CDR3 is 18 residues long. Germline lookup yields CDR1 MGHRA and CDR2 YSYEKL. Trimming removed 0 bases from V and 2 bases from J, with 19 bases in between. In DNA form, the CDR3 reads TGCGCCAGCAGCCAAGATCCGGGGCTATCTGGCGGAAACACTGAAGCTTTCTTT. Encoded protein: CASSQDPGLSGGNTEAFF.

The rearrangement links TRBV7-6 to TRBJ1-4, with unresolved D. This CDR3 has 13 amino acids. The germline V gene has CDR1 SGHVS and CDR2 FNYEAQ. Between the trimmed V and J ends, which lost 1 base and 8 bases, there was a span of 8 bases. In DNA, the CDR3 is TGTGCCAGCAGCTTAGTCTTCGCGGAAAAACTGTTTTTT. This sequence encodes CASSLVFAEKLFF. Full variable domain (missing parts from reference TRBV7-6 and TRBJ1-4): GAGVSQSPRYKVTKRGQDVALRCDPISGHVSLYWYRQALGQGPEFLTYFNYEAQQDKSGLPNDRFSAERPEGSISTLTIQRTEQRDSAMYRCASSLVFAEKLFFGSGTQLSVL.

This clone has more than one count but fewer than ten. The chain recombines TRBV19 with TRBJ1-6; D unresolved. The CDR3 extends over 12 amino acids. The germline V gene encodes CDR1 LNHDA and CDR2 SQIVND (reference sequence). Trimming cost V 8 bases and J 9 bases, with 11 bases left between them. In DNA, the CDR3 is TGTGCCAGTCGATACCCGGGTTCACCCCTCCACTTT. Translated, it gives CASRYPGSPLHF.

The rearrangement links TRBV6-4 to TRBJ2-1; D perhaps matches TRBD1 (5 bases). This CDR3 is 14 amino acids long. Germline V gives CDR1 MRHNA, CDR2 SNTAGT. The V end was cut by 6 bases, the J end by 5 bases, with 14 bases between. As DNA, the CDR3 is TGTGCCAGCAGGAAAGACGGACAAGACAATGAGCAGTTCTTC. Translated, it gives CASRKDGQDNEQFF.

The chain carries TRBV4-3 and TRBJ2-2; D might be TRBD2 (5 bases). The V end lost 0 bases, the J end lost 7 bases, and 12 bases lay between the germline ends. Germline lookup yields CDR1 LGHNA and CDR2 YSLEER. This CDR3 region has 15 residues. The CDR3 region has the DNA TGCGCCAGCAGCCAAGAAAGGCCCGGGAACGGGGAGCTGTTTTTT. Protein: CASSQERPGNGELFF.

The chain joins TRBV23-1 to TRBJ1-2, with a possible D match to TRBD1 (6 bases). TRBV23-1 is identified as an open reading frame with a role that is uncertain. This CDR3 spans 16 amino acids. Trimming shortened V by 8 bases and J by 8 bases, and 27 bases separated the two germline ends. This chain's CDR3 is CASFRPRIGRTGGYTF. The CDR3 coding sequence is TGCGCCAGCTTCCGTCCCCGAATAGGTCGAACAGGGGGCTACACCTTC.

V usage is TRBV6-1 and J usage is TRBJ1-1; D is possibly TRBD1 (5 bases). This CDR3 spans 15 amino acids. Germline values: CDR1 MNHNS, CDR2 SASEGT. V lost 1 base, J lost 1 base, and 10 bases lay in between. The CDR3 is CASSEDLTGNTEAFF. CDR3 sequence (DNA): TGTGCCAGCAGTGAAGACCTTACAGGGAACACTGAAGCTTTCTTT.

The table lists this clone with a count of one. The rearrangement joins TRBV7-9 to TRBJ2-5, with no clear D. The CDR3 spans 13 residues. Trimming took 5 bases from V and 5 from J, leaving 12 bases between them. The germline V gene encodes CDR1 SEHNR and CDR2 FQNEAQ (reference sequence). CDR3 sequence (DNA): TGTGCCAGCAGCCCCCCGGGCATCGAGACCCAGTACTTC. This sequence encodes CASSPPGIETQYF.

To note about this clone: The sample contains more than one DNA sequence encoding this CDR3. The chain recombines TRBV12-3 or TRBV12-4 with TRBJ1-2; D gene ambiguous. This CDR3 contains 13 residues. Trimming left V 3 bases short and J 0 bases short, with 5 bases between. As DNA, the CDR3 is TGTGCCAGCAGTTTGGGCGCTAACTATGGCTACACCTTC. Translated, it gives CASSLGANYGYTF.

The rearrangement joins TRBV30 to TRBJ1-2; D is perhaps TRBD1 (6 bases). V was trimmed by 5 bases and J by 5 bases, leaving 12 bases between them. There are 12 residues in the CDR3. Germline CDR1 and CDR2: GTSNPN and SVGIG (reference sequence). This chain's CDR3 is CAWGGPGYGYTF. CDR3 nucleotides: TGTGCCTGGGGGGGGCCAGGGTATGGCTACACCTTC.

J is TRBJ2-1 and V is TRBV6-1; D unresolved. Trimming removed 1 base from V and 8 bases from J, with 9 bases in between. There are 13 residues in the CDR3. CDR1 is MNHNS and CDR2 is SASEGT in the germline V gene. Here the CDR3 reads CASSEVPRDEQFF. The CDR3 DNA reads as TGTGCCAGCAGTGAAGTCCCTAGGGATGAGCAGTTCTTC.

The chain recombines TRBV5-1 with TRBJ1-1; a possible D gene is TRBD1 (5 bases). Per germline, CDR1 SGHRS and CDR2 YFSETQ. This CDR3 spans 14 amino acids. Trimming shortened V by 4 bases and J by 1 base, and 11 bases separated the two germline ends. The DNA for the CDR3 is TGCGCCAGCAGCCAGGGACGGACGAACACTGAAGCTTTCTTT. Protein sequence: CASSQGRTNTEAFF.

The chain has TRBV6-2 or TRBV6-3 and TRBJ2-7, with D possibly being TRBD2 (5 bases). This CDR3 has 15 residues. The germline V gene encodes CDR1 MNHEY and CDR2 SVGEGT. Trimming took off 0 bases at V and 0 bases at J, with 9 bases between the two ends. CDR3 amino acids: CASSYSRGRSYEQYF. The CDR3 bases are TGTGCCAGCAGTTACTCAAGAGGGCGCTCCTACGAGCAGTACTTC.

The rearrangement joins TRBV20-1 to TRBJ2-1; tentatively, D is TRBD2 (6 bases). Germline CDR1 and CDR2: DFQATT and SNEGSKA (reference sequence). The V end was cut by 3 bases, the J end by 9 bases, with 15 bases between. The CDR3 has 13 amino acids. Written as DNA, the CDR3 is TGCAGTGCTAGTCGGGGGTATGGGAGTGAGCAGTTCTTC. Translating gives CSASRGYGSEQFF.

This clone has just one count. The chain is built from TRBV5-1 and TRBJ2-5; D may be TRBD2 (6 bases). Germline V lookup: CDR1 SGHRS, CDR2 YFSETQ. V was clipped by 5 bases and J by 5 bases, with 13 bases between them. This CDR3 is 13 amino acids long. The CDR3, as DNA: TGCGCCAGCAGTCCGGATGGGAGGGAGACCCAGTACTTC. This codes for CASSPDGRETQYF.

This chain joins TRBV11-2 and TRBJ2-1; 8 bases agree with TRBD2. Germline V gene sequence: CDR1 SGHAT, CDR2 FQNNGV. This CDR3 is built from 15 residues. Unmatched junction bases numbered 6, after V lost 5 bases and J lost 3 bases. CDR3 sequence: CASSLSGVNYNEQFF. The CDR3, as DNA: TGTGCCAGCAGCCTTAGCGGGGTGAACTACAATGAGCAGTTCTTC.

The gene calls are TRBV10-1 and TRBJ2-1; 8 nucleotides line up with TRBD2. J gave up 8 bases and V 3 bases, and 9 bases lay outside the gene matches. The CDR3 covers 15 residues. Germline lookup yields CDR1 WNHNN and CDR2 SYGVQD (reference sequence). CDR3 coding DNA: TGCGCCAGCAGTGACGGACGGGAGGGCCTCTATGAGCAGTTCTTC. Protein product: CASSDGREGLYEQFF.

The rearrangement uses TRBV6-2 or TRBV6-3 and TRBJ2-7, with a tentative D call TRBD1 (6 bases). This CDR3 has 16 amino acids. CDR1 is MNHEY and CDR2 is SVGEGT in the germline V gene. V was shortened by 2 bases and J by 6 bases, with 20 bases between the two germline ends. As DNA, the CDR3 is TGTGCCAGCAGTTACACCCTCCACAGGGCTGGGGGCGAGCAGTACTTC. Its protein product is CASSYTLHRAGGEQYF.

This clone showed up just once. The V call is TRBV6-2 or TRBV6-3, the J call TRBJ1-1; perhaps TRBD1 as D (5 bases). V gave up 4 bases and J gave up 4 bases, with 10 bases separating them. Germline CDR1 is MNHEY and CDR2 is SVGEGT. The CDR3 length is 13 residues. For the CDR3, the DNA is TGTGCCAGCAGTTCCAGGGATTTCACTGAAGCTTTCTTT. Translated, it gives CASSSRDFTEAFF.

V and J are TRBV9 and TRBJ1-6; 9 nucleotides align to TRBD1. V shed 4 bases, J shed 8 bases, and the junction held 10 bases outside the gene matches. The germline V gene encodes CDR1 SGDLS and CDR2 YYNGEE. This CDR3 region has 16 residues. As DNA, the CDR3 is TGTGCCAGCAGCATCCTGGACAGGGGTACCGATTCACCCCTCCACTTT. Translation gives CASSILDRGTDSPLHF.